The 10 T cell receptor beta chains reported below all come from one sample, sequenced in a study of T-cell reconstitution after alpha-beta-depleted transplantation in children. Study-level points and caveats: By one year post-transplant, T-cell counts and diversity largely arose from T cells that were newly produced.

A TCRbeta library incorporating unique molecular identifiers was prepared. A single record per CDR3 protein comes from TCRdb applying MiXCR to the PCR reads. The table has about 300,000 distinct CDR3 sequences, almost 8% seen once. For these receptors, no antigen is known. The starting material was peripheral blood, obtained 360 days after TCRalphabeta/CD19-depleted stem cell transplant. The receptor set was obtained from a female patient aged 2 to 10 who had a stem cell transplant for Fanconi anemia, so the T cells may come from the graft donor.

This clonotype was counted at least ten times. The chain recombines TRBV5-1 with TRBJ2-1, with 7 positions matching TRBD1. Germline V gene sequence: CDR1 SGHRS, CDR2 YFSETQ. The ends lost 0 bases at V and 2 bases at J; junction bases unmatched: 2. The CDR3 consists of 15 residues. The DNA for the CDR3 is TGCGCCAGCAGCTTGGGAGGGACAGCCTACAATGAGCAGTTCTTC. Its translation is CASSLGGTAYNEQFF.

There are many counts of this clonotype. The rearrangement links TRBV7-2 to TRBJ1-2; possible D gene TRBD1, 5 bases. The CDR3 has 16 amino acids. Trimming shortened V by 3 bases and J by 0 bases, and 14 bases separated the two germline ends. Germline V gene lookup returns CDR1 SGHTA and CDR2 FQGNSA. CDR3 nucleotide sequence: TGTGCCAGCAGCTTGGGCACAGGTCCGACTAACTATGGCTACACCTTC. This sequence encodes CASSLGTGPTNYGYTF. Together with reference TRBV7-2 and TRBJ1-2, the CDR3 gives the full variable domain: GAGVSQSPSNKVTEKGKDVELRCDPISGHTALYWYRQSLGQGLEFLIYFQGNSAPDKSGLPSDRFSAERTGGSVSTLTIQRTQQEDSAVYLCASSLGTGPTNYGYTFGSGTRLTVV.

The table lists this clonotype with many counts. The chain has TRBV12-3 or TRBV12-4 and TRBJ2-1; no firm D call. V was shortened by 1 base and J by 4 bases, with 5 bases between the two germline ends. This CDR3 contains 13 residues. The CDR3 DNA reads as TGTGCCAGCAGTTTAGGCCTTTACAATGAGCAGTTCTTC. It codes for CASSLGLYNEQFF.

This clonotype was observed at least ten times. The V gene is TRBV4-2, the J gene TRBJ2-1; TRBD2 is a possible D gene (7 bases). CDR3 size: 17 residues. The V end lost 0 bases, the J end lost 4 bases, and 16 bases lay between the germline ends. Germline CDR1 reads LGHNA; CDR2 reads YNFKEQ. For the CDR3, the DNA is TGTGCCAGCAGCCAAGATGGCGGGGGCCCGCCTTACAATGAGCAGTTCTTC. It encodes CASSQDGGGPPYNEQFF.

This clonotype appeared many times. This sequence joins TRBV9 and TRBJ2-2; TRBD2 might be the D (6 bases). There are 16 residues in the CDR3. The germline V gene has CDR1 SGDLS and CDR2 YYNGEE. The germline V and J ends were trimmed by 4 bases and 0 bases, with 13 bases remaining between them. The CDR3 region is CASSSTGTSNTGELFF. Written as DNA, the CDR3 is TGTGCCAGCAGCTCAACCGGGACTTCGAACACCGGGGAGCTGTTTTTT.

This clonotype occurred many times. The chain recombines TRBV7-2 with TRBJ1-5; no reliable D call. This CDR3 region has 14 residues. Per the germline V gene, CDR1 is SGHTA and CDR2 is FQGNSA. V was cut by 4 bases and J by 6 bases, with 13 bases left in between. The CDR3 region is CASSYLMAGQPQHF. The CDR3 nucleotides are TGTGCCAGCAGCTACTTAATGGCTGGTCAGCCCCAGCATTTT.

This clonotype was detected a few times. The V and J genes are TRBV24-1 and TRBJ1-5, with 7 bases aligning to TRBD1. The CDR3 runs to 13 residues. Trimming cost V 5 bases and J 5 bases; bases outside gene matches: 2. Germline CDR1 reads KGHDR; CDR2 reads SFDVKD. This chain's CDR3 is CATSGDSDQPQHF. CDR3 bases: TGTGCCACCAGTGGGGACAGCGATCAGCCCCAGCATTTT.

Many counts were recorded for this clonotype. The chain links TRBV7-9 to TRBJ2-5, with D possibly TRBD2 on 6 matching bases. Germline V lookup: CDR1 SEHNR, CDR2 FQNEAQ (reference sequence). With 4 bases removed from V and 5 bases from J, the gap between germline ends came to 11 bases. The CDR3 is 13 residues long. The chain's CDR3 is CASSSTRRETQYF. CDR3 nucleotides: TGTGCCAGCAGCTCGACTAGAAGGGAGACCCAGTACTTC.

The chain recombines TRBV6-5 with TRBJ2-2; D remains ambiguous. Germline V CDR1 and CDR2: MNHEY, SVGAGI. There are 14 residues in the CDR3. The V end lost 4 bases, the J end lost 6 bases, and 12 bases lay between the germline ends. The CDR3 region is CASSLAEIAGELFF. Here the CDR3 DNA reads TGTGCCAGCAGTTTGGCGGAGATAGCCGGGGAGCTGTTTTTT.

This clonotype turned up a few times. This chain links TRBV6-1 with TRBJ2-3; D perhaps matches TRBD1 (6 bases). Per germline, CDR1 MNHNS and CDR2 SASEGT. Between the trimmed V and J ends, which lost 8 bases and 2 bases, there was a span of 11 bases. The CDR3 runs to 13 residues. The CDR3 protein is CASARDTTDTQYF. The CDR3 DNA is TGTGCCAGCGCCCGGGACACCACAGATACGCAGTATTTT.